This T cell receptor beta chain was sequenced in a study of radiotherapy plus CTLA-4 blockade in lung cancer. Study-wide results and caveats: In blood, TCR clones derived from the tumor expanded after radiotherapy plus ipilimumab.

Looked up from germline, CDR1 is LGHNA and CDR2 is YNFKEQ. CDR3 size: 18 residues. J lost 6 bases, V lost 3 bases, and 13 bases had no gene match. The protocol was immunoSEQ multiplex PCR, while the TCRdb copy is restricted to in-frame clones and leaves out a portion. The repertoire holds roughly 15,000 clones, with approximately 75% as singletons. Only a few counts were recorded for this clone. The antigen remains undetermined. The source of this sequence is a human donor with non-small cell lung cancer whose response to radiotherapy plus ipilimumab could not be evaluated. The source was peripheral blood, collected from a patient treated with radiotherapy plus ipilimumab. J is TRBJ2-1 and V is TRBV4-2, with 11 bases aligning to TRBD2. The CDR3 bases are TGTGCCAGCAGCCATGGTTTTGGTAGCGGGGGGGAAAGCAATGAGCAGTTCTTC. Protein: CASSHGFGSGGESNEQFF.